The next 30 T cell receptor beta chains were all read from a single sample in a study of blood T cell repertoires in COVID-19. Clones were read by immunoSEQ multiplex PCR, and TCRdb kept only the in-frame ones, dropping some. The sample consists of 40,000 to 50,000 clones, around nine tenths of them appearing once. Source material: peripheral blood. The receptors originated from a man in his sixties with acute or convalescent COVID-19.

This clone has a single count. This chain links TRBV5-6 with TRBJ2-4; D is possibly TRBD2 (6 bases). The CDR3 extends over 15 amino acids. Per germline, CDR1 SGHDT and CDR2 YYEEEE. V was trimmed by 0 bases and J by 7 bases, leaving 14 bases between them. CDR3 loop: CASSLEGTARNIQYF. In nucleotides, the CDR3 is TGTGCCAGCAGCTTGGAAGGGACTGCGAGGAACATTCAGTACTTC.

The CDR3 DNA is TGTGCCAGCAGCCTATTCCGGGGGGGCCAGTACGAGCAGTACTTC. Translating gives CASSLFRGGQYEQYF. The chain is built from TRBV7-2 and TRBJ2-7; 8 nucleotides line up with TRBD2. CDR1 and CDR2 from the germline V gene are SGHTA and FQGNSA. This CDR3 comprises 15 residues. J lost 4 bases, V lost 5 bases, and 10 bases had no gene match.

The CDR3 here is CASTASGWETQYF. The CDR3 bases are TGTGCCAGCACGGCTAGCGGGTGGGAGACCCAGTACTTC. The J gene is TRBJ2-5, the V gene TRBV6-5; TRBD2 matches at 8 bases. Germline trimming cut 7 bases from V and 5 bases from J; bases unmatched to any gene: 6. This CDR3 is built from 13 residues. CDR1 and CDR2 (germline): MNHEY, SVGAGI.

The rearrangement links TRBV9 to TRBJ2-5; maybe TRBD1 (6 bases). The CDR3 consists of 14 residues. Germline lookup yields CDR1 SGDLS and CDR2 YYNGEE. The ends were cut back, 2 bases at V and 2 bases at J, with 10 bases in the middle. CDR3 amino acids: CASSVTGRQETQYF. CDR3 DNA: TGTGCCAGCAGCGTCACAGGGAGACAAGAGACCCAGTACTTC.

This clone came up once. CDR3 sequence reads: CASSPLSLTGGPNTQYF. The CDR3 DNA reads as TGTGCCAGCTCACCACTAAGTCTAACGGGGGGGCCAAATACGCAGTATTTT. This chain joins TRBV18 and TRBJ2-3; 8 bases are a match to TRBD2. The V gene's germline CDR1 is KGHSH and CDR2 LQKENI. V lost 1 base to trimming and J lost 7 bases; unmatched junction nucleotides: 13. The CDR3 is 17 amino acids.

CDR3: CASSFLAGDNEQFF. The CDR3 bases are TGTGCCAGCAGTTTTTTAGCGGGGGACAATGAGCAGTTCTTC. This chain connects TRBV27 to TRBJ2-1, with 9 bases that match TRBD2. The CDR3 spans 14 residues. Per the germline V gene, CDR1 is MNHEY and CDR2 is SMNVEV (reference sequence). Trimming removed 3 bases from V and 5 bases from J; junction bases left unmatched: 2.

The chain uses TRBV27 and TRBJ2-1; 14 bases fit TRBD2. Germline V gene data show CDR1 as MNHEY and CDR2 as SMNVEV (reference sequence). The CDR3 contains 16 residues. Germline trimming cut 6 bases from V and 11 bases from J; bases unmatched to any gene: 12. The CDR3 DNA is TGTGCCAGCAGAGACCGGGGACTAGCGGGGGCGTTACAGCAGTTCTTC. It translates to CASRDRGLAGALQQFF.

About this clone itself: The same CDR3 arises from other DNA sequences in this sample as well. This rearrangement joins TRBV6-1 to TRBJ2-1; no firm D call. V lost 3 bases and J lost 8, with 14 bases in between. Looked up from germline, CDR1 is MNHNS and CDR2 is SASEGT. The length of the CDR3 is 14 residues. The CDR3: CASSEGGPTHEQFF. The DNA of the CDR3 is TGTGCCAGCAGTGAGGGTGGGCCAACACATGAGCAGTTCTTC.

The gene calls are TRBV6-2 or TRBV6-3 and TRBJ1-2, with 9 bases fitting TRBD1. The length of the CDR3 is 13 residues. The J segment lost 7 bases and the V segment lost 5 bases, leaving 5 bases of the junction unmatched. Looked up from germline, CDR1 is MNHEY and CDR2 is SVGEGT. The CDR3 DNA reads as TGTGCCAGCAGTACTGGGACAGGGTTTGGCTACACCTTC. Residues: CASSTGTGFGYTF.

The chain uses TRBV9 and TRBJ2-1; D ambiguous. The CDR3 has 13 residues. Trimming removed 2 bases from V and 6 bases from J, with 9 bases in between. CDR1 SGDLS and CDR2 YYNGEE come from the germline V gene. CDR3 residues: CASSVGPPNEQFF. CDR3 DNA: TGTGCCAGCAGCGTGGGCCCTCCCAATGAGCAGTTCTTC.

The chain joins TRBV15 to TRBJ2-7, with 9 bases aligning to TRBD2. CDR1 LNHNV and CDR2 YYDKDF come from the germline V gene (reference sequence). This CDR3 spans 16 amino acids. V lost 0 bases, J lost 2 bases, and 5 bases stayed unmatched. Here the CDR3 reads CATSRDWAGGPYEQYF. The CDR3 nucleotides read TGTGCCACCAGCAGAGATTGGGCGGGGGGGCCCTACGAGCAGTACTTC.

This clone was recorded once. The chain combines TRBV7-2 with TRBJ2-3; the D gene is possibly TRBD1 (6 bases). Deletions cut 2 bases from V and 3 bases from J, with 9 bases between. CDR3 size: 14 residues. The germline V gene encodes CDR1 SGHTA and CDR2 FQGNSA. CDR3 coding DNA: TGTGCCAGCAGCTTACCAGGGGTGACAGATACGCAGTATTTT. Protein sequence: CASSLPGVTDTQYF.

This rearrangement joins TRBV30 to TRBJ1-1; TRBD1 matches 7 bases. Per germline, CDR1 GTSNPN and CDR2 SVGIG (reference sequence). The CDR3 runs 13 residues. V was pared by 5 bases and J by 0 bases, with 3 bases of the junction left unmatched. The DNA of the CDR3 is TGTGCCTGGCGGGGACAGATGAACACTGAAGCTTTCTTT. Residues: CAWRGQMNTEAFF.

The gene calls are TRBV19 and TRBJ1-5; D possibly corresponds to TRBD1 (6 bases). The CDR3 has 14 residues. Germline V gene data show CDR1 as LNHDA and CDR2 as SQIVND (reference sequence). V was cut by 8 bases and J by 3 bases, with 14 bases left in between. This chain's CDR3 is CASQGTLTNQPQHF. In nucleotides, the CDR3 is TGTGCCAGTCAAGGGACATTGACCAATCAGCCCCAGCATTTT.

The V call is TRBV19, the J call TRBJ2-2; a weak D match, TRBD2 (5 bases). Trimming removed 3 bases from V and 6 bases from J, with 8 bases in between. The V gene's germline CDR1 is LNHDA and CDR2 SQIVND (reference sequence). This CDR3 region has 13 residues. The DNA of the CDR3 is TGTGCCAGTAGTATCGTGGGAGCCGGGGAGCTGTTTTTT. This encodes CASSIVGAGELFF. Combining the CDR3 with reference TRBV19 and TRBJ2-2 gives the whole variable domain DGGITQSPKYLFRKEGQNVTLSCEQNLNHDAMYWYRQDPGQGLRLIYYSQIVNDFQKGDIAEGYSVSREKKESFPLTVTSAQKNPTAFYLCASSIVGAGELFFGEGSRLTVL.

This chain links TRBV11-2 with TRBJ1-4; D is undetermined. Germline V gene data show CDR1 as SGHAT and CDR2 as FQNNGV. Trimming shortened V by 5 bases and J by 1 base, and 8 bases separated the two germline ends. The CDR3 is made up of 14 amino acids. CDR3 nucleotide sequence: TGTGCCAGCAGCGCATACAGAACTAATGAAAAACTGTTTTTT. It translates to CASSAYRTNEKLFF.

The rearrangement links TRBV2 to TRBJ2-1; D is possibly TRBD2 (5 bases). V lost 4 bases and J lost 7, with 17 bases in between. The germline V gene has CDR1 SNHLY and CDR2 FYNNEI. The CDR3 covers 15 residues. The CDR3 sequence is CASSVGPERPNEQFF. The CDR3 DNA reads TGTGCCAGCAGTGTAGGGCCCGAGCGGCCGAATGAGCAGTTCTTC.

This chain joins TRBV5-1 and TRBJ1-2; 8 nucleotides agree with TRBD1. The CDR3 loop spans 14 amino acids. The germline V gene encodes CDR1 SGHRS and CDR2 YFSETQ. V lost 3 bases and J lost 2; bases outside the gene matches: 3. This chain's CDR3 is CASSSGTGNYGYTF. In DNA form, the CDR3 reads TGCGCCAGCAGCTCCGGGACAGGAAACTATGGCTACACCTTC.

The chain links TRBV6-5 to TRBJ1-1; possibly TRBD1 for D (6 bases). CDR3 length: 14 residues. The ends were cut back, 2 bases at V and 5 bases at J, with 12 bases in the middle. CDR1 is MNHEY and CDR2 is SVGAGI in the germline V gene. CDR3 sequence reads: CASSYPGVDTEAFF. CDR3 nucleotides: TGTGCCAGCAGTTACCCAGGGGTGGATACTGAAGCTTTCTTT.

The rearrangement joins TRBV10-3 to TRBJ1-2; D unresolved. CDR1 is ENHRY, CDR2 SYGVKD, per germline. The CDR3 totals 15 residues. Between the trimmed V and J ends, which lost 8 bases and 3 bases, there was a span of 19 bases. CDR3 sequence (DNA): TGTGCCATCGGGAGTCCGGGTCGCTCCTACTATGGCTACACCTTC. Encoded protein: CAIGSPGRSYYGYTF.

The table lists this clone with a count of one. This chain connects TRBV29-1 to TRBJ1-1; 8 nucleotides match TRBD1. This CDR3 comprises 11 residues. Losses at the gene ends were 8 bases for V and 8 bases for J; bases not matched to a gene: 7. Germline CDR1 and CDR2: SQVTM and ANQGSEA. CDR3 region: CSTWTGLEAFF. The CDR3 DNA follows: TGCAGCACCTGGACAGGGCTCGAAGCTTTCTTT.

The CDR3 sequence: CSPKGQGAGETQYF. CDR3 in DNA: TGCAGCCCGAAGGGACAGGGGGCTGGAGAGACCCAGTACTTC. The chain carries TRBV29-1 and TRBJ2-5, with 12 bases aligning to TRBD1. Trimming removed 8 bases from V and 4 bases from J; junction bases left unmatched: 8. Germline CDR1 and CDR2: SQVTM and ANQGSEA. The CDR3 loop spans 14 amino acids.

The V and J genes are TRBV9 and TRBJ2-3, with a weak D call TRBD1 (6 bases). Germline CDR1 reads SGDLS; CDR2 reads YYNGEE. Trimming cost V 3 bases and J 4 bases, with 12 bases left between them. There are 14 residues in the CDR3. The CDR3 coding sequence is TGTGCCAGCAGCGCACTGACAGGACCAGATACGCAGTATTTT. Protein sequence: CASSALTGPDTQYF.

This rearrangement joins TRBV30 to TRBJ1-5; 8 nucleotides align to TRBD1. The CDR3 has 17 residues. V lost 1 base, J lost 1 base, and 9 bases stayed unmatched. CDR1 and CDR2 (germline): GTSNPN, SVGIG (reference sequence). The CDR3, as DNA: TGTGCCTGGAGTGCAAAGACAGGGGTGAGGAGCAATCAGCCCCAGCATTTT. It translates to CAWSAKTGVRSNQPQHF.

CDR3 in amino acids: CASSPDTGLPEAFF. The DNA for the CDR3 is TGTGCCAGCAGTCCAGACACAGGTCTCCCTGAAGCTTTCTTT. The chain recombines TRBV27 with TRBJ1-1; D possibly corresponds to TRBD1 (5 bases). With 5 bases removed from V and 6 bases from J, the gap between germline ends came to 16 bases. Looked up from germline, CDR1 is MNHEY and CDR2 is SMNVEV (reference sequence). This CDR3 has 14 amino acids.

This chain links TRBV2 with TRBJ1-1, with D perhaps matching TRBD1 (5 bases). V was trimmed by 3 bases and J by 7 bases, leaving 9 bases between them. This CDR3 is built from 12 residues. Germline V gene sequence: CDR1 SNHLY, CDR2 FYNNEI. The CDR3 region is CASSEGRIEAFF. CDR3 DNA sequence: TGTGCCAGCAGTGAGGGGCGGATTGAAGCTTTCTTT.

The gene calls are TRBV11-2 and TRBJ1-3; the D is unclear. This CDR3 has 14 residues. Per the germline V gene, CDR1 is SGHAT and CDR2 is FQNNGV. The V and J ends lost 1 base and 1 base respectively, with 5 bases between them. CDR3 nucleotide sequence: TGTGCCAGCAGCTTAGGAGGGTCTGGAAACACCATATATTTT. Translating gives CASSLGGSGNTIYF.

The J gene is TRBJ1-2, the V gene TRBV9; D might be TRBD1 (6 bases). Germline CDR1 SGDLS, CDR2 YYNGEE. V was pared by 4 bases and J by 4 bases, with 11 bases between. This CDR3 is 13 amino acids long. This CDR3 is CASSPRDTYGYTF. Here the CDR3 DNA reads TGTGCCAGCAGCCCAAGGGACACCTATGGCTACACCTTC.

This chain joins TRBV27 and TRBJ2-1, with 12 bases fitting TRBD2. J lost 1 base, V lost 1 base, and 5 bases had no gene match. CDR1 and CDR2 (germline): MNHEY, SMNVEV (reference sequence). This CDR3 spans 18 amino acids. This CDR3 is CASSLYASGGASYNEQFF. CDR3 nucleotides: TGTGCCAGCAGTTTATACGCTAGCGGGGGGGCTTCCTACAATGAGCAGTTCTTC.

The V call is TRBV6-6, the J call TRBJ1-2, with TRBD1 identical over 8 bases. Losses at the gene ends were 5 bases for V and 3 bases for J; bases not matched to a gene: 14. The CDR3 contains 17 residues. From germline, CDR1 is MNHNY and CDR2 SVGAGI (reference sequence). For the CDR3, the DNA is TGTGCCAGCAGTCCTTGGACAGGGATTACGGAGGACTATGGCTACACCTTC. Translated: CASSPWTGITEDYGYTF.